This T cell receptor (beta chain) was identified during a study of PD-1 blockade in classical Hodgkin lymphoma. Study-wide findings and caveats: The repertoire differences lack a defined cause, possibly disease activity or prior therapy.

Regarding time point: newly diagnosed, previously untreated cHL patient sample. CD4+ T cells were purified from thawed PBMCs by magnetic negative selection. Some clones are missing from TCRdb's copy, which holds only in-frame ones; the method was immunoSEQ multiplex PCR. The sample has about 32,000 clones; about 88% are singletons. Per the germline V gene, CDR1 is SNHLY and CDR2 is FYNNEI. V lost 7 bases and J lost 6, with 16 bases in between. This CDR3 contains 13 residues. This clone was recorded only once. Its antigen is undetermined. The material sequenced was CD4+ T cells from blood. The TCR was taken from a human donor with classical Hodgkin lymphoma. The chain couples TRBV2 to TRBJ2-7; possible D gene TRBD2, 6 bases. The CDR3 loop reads CASTMGRGLEQYF. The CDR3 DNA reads TGTGCCAGCACCATGGGGCGGGGACTCGAGCAGTACTTC.